This TCR beta chain was captured by sequencing in a study of glioma-infiltrating T cells. TCR alpha and beta CDR3 regions were amplified from RNA using iRepertoire nested multiplex PCR. For one-step reverse transcription and amplification, 100-400 ng of tissue mRNA or PBMC total RNA was used. One entry per CDR3 protein, called by TCRdb with MiXCR from the multiplex PCR reads. The sample contains some 100,000 distinct CDR3 sequences, less than 30% of which appear only once. This clonotype was observed many times. The sequencing input was glioma tissue, nonneoplastic brain tissue, or PBMCs (not recorded which). The sequence was obtained from a human donor with low-grade glioma or glioblastoma, undergoing nonglioma brain surgery, or in good health (not recorded which).

CDR3 DNA: TGCAGTGCTGGGACAGAGAGCTACAATGAGCAGTTCTTC. This codes for CSAGTESYNEQFF. This chain uses TRBV20-1 with TRBJ2-1; TRBD1 aligns across 7 bases. J was trimmed by 3 bases and V by 5 bases; bases with no gene match: 4. This CDR3 contains 13 residues. Germline lookup yields CDR1 DFQATT and CDR2 SNEGSKA (reference sequence).